What follows are 2 T cell receptor beta chains derived from one specimen sequenced in a study of T-cell reconstitution after alpha-beta-depleted transplantation in children. A TCRbeta library incorporating unique molecular identifiers was prepared. Via MiXCR, TCRdb re-called the PCR reads, giving one row per CDR3 protein. Here the sample spans around 700,000 distinct CDR3 sequences, around 13% being singletons. The sequenced sample was PBMCs, obtained before TCRalphabeta/CD19-depleted stem cell transplant. These receptors were taken from a girl aged 2-10 years with congenital amegakaryocytic thrombocytopenia, due to receive a stem cell transplant.

This clonotype was detected only a few times. This rearrangement joins TRBV20-1 to TRBJ2-5; the D is unclear. The ends were cut back, 2 bases at V and 2 bases at J, with 6 bases in the middle. This CDR3 contains 12 residues. Germline V gives CDR1 DFQATT, CDR2 SNEGSKA (reference sequence). CDR3 DNA: TGCAGTGCTAGACTAAAACAAGAGACCCAGTACTTC. Residues: CSARLKQETQYF.

The sample holds many counts of this clonotype. The V and J genes are TRBV4-1 and TRBJ2-7; D call uncertain. Germline V CDR1 and CDR2: MGHRA, YSYEKL. V dropped 2 bases and J dropped 4 bases, with 9 bases sitting between them. The CDR3 has 13 residues. This CDR3 is CASSQKEPYEQYF. CDR3 DNA sequence: TGCGCCAGCAGCCAAAAAGAACCTTACGAGCAGTACTTC.